This TCR beta chain was captured in a study of blood T cell repertoires in COVID-19. The overall study: COVID-19 samples collected from the United States, Italy and Spain covered acute and convalescent phases. PBMCs, B-cell-depleted T cells, or T cells provided the cDNA or gDNA that made up the material.

Authors' data handling: Reference gene primer amplification yielded estimated nucleated cell counts. Data came from immunoSEQ multiplex PCR; TCRdb stores just in-frame clones and leaves some out. V, J and clone size reflect that table, while D and trimming were determined from the DNA. This table holds about 180,000 clones, 80% to 90% found once. V lost 2 bases, J lost 0 bases, and 9 bases lay in between. In germline, CDR1 is MNHEY, CDR2 SMNVEV (reference sequence). This CDR3 is built from 15 residues. The sequenced sample was peripheral blood. This chain joins TRBV27 and TRBJ2-3; D unresolved. The origin of this receptor is a man aged 55-75 years with acute or convalescent COVID-19. The CDR3 coding sequence is TGTGCCAGCAGTTTAGGAGCGTTTAGCACAGATACGCAGTATTTT. It is translated as CASSLGAFSTDTQYF.